This T cell receptor (beta chain) was recorded in a study of blood T cell repertoires in COVID-19. The V and J ends lost 2 bases and 4 bases, in that order; junction bases with no gene match: 6. The CDR3 loop spans 15 amino acids. Germline-derived CDR1 and CDR2 are KGHSY and FQNENV. Residents of over 20 US areas, aged roughly 18 to 89 years, made up the participants. Clones were read by immunoSEQ multiplex PCR, and TCRdb kept only the in-frame ones, dropping some. The data show 200,000 to 300,000 clones, 83% seen once. This receptor was identified in a woman in her thirties or forties who had been exposed to COVID-19. The sequencing input was PBMCs or T cells enriched from blood (not recorded which). The rearrangement joins TRBV16 to TRBJ1-1, with 8 bases lining up with TRBD1. The CDR3 region has the DNA TGTGCCAGCAGCCAACAGCAGGGGGCTAGCACTGAAGCTTTCTTT. This sequence encodes CASSQQQGASTEAFF.